A selection of T cell receptor beta chains follows, all from one sample in a study of OX40 agonist ivuxolimab in advanced cancers. Sequencing was performed with immunoSEQ multiplex PCR; in TCRdb, only in-frame clones are kept and a portion is missing. The data contain roughly 59,000 clones, 90% to 95% of them seen just once; the ten biggest clones take up under 15%. This sample comprised CD4+ or CD8+ T cells sorted from blood, obtained in a trial of the OX40 agonist ivuxolimab. All receptors derive from an adult with an advanced solid tumor such as melanoma, head and neck, liver or kidney cancer. The CDR3 runs from the conserved cysteine through the conserved F or W. Each record gives: clone size, D gene, V gene, J gene, CDR3 protein, CDR3 DNA. A D gene is named only where the DNA matches it firmly. Size tells how often a clone was seen (once, few, many) or the class of an expanded clone, and some rows leave it out.

NA,TRBD1,TRBV13,TRBJ1-6,CASSSQGGDRNSPLHF,TGTGCCAGCAGCTCACAGGGGGGGGACAGAAATTCACCCCTCCACTTT
NA,TRBD2,TRBV6-1,TRBJ2-2,CASSGIAGVNTGELFF,TGTGCCAGCAGTGGAATAGCGGGAGTCAACACCGGGGAGCTGTTTTTT
once,TRBD1,TRBV7-9,TRBJ1-1,CASSLVGRGHKNTEAFF,TGTGCCAGCAGCTTAGTAGGGAGGGGGCACAAGAACACTGAAGCTTTCTTT
NA,NA,TRBV4-1,TRBJ2-5,CASSHPGGTQYF,TGCGCCAGCAGCCACCCAGGCGGGACCCAGTACTTC
once,NA,TRBV4-2,TRBJ2-7,CASSLSGGPAGYEQYF,TGTGCCAGCAGCCTGTCCGGAGGGCCGGCGGGCTACGAGCAGTACTTC
once,NA,TRBV19,TRBJ2-7,CASRPSAGFYEQYF,TGTGCCAGTAGGCCCTCGGCCGGGTTCTACGAGCAGTACTTC
NA,NA,TRBV19,TRBJ2-2,CASSIGRSTGELFF,TGTGCCAGTAGTATAGGGCGGAGCACCGGGGAGCTGTTTTTT
NA,TRBD1,TRBV4-1,TRBJ1-2,CASSQVEVTGVYGYTF,TGCGCCAGCAGCCAAGTGGAGGTGACAGGGGTCTATGGCTACACCTTC
NA,NA,TRBV7-7,TRBJ2-1,CASSLALASYNEQFF,TGTGCCAGCAGCTTAGCACTGGCCTCCTACAATGAGCAGTTCTTC
NA,NA,TRBV7-2,TRBJ2-7,CASSYSDYEQYF,TGTGCCAGCAGCTACAGTGATTACGAGCAGTACTTC
NA,TRBD2,TRBV11-2,TRBJ2-7,CASSPGTSGGDEQYF,TGTGCCAGCAGCCCTGGGACTAGCGGGGGCGACGAGCAGTACTTC
once,NA,TRBV10-1,TRBJ2-5,CASSDHLKQETQYF,TGCGCCAGCAGTGACCACCTAAAGCAAGAGACCCAGTACTTC
NA,TRBD2,TRBV5-5,TRBJ2-1,CASSSLAGEGHVNEQFF,TGTGCCAGCAGTTCACTAGCGGGAGAGGGTCATGTGAATGAGCAGTTCTTC
NA,TRBD2,TRBV15,TRBJ2-2,CATSSRRLAGVPTGELFF,TGTGCCACCAGCAGCCGCCGTTTAGCGGGGGTCCCCACCGGGGAGCTGTTTTTT
once,TRBD2,TRBV5-5,TRBJ2-7,CASSLATGGRYYEQYF,TGTGCCAGCAGCTTGGCCACGGGAGGGAGGTACTACGAGCAGTACTTC
NA,NA,TRBV2,TRBJ2-5,CASRVREAEETQYF,TGTGCCAGCAGGGTCAGGGAAGCCGAAGAGACCCAGTACTTC
few,TRBD1,TRBV12-5,TRBJ2-7,CASGFSPTGGYEQYF,TGTGCTAGTGGTTTCTCTCCGACAGGGGGCTACGAGCAGTACTTC
NA,TRBD2,TRBV27,TRBJ2-7,CASRSGGVYEQYF,TGTGCCAGCAGGTCGGGGGGTGTGTACGAGCAGTACTTC
NA,NA,TRBV11-2,TRBJ2-7,CASSSAGVGVREQYF,TGTGCCAGCAGCTCGGCCGGGGTGGGGGTGCGCGAGCAGTACTTC
NA,NA,TRBV9,TRBJ2-3,CASSGMADTQYF,TGTGCCAGCAGCGGAATGGCAGATACGCAGTATTTT
NA,TRBD2,TRBV9,TRBJ2-1,CASSALAGGVNEQFF,TGTGCCAGCAGCGCACTCGCGGGAGGGGTCAATGAGCAGTTCTTC
NA,NA,TRBV27,TRBJ2-6,CASSFVGGSGANVLTF,TGTGCCAGCAGTTTTGTGGGGGGTTCTGGGGCCAACGTCCTGACTTTC
NA,NA,TRBV4-1,TRBJ2-7,CASSQVGTRQVGEQYF,TGCGCCAGCAGCCAAGTGGGAACCAGACAGGTGGGAGAGCAGTACTTC
NA,NA,TRBV4-2,TRBJ2-3,CASSQDVGKTDTQYF,TGTGCCAGCAGCCAAGATGTTGGCAAAACAGATACGCAGTATTTT
NA,NA,TRBV7-6,TRBJ1-1,CASSLQDMNTEAFF,TGTGCCAGCAGCCTACAAGATATGAACACTGAAGCTTTCTTT
NA,TRBD2,TRBV29-1,TRBJ2-1,CSVEVAGNEQFF,TGCAGCGTTGAGGTAGCGGGAAATGAGCAGTTCTTC
NA,NA,TRBV29-1,TRBJ1-2,CSVAQDRNYGYTF,TGCAGCGTTGCACAGGACAGAAACTATGGCTACACCTTC